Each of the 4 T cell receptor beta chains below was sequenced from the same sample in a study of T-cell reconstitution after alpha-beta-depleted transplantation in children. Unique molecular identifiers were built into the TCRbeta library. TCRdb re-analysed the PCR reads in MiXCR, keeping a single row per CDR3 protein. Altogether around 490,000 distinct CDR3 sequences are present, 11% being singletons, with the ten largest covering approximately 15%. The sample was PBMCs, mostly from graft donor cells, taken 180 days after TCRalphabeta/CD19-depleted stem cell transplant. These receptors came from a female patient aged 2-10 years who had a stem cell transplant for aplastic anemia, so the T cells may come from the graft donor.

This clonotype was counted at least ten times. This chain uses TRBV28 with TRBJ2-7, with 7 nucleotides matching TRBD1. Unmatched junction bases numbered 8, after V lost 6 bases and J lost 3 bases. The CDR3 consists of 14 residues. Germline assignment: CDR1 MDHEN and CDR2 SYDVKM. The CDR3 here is CASRQETGHYEQYF. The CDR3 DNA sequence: TGTGCCAGCAGACAGGAGACAGGGCACTACGAGCAGTACTTC.

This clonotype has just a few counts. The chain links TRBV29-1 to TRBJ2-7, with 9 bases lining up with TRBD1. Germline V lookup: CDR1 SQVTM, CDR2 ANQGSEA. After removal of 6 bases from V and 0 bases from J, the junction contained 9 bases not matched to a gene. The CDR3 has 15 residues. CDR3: CSVGVWGQGSYEQYF. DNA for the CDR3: TGCAGCGTCGGTGTATGGGGACAGGGCTCCTACGAGCAGTACTTC.

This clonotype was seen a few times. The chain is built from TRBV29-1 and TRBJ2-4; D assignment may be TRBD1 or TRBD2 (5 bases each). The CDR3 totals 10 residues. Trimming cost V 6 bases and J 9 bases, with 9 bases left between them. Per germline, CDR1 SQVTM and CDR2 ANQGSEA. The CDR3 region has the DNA TGCAGCGTCGGGACCAGCATTCAGTACTTC. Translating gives CSVGTSIQYF.

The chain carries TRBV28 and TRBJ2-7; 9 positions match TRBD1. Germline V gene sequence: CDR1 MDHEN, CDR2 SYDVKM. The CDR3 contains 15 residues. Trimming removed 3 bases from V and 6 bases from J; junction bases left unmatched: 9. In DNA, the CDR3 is TGTGCCAGCAGTTTTTTCGGGACAGGGTGGGGCGAGCAGTACGTC. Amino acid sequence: CASSFFGTGWGEQYV.